These T cell receptor beta chains were read from a single sample in a study of T cell repertoires in cytomegalovirus infection. TCRdb re-derived calls from the reads in MiXCR, one entry per CDR3 protein. The sample lists 750,000 to 900,000 distinct CDR3 sequences; roughly 28% were seen once. Their specific antigens are unknown. This specimen was cultured CD8+ T cells from PBMCs, taken from culture after CMV antigen stimulation. These TCRs come from a human donor in good health (CMV status not recorded). Some clones in this sample may be carry-over from other donors' samples. Both conserved end residues are part of each CDR3. Each record gives: D gene, V gene, J gene, clone size, CDR3 DNA, CDR3 protein. The D gene is left open where the match is weak. Clone size is not always given. Where it is, it says once, few, many or a class for expanded clones.

-	TRBV2	TRBJ1-1	few	TGTGCCAGCAGTGAATCTCGTCGGGAAGCTTTCTTT	CASSESRREAFF
TRBD2	TRBV12-3/TRBV12-4	TRBJ2-7	few	TGTGCCAGCAGACCCCCGACTAGCCGAGACGAGCAGTACTTC	CASRPPTSRDEQYF
-	TRBV6-1	TRBJ2-2	-	TGTGCCAGCATCTACGACCCTTTTCAGCCCGGGGAGCTGTTTTTT	CASIYDPFQPGELFF
TRBD1	TRBV7-9	TRBJ2-1	-	TGTGCCAGCAGATCCAGGGGGAACTATCTCGATGAGCAGTTCTTC	CASRSRGNYLDEQFF
TRBD1	TRBV12-3/TRBV12-4	TRBJ2-7	-	TGTGCCAGCAGTTCTGACAGGGTCGATTCCTACGAGCAGTACTTC	CASSSDRVDSYEQYF
TRBD1	TRBV11-2	TRBJ1-2	-	TGTGCCAGCAGCTGGAGGGGACAGGGAGGCTATGGCTACACCTTC	CASSWRGQGGYGYTF
TRBD2	TRBV5-4	TRBJ2-3	-	TGTGCCAGCAGCTTCGGACTAGCGGAGGTTAGAGATACGCAGTATTTT	CASSFGLAEVRDTQYF
TRBD2	TRBV7-4	TRBJ2-3	-	TGTGCCAGCAGCTTACCCCTAGCGGAGACCACAGATACGCAGTATTTT	CASSLPLAETTDTQYF
TRBD2	TRBV2	TRBJ2-2	-	TGTGCCACCCCCGGGGGGGAAACCGGGGAGCTGTTTTTT	CATPGGETGELFF
TRBD1	TRBV4-1	TRBJ2-1	-	TGCGCCAGCAGTCCACAGGGGCTCGGCCTCTACAATGAGCAGTTCTTC	CASSPQGLGLYNEQFF
TRBD1	TRBV27	TRBJ2-3	-	TGTGCCAGCAGTTTCACAGGGGGTAGGAGCACGCAGTATTTT	CASSFTGGRSTQYF
-	TRBV7-9	TRBJ1-2	-	TGTGCCAGCAGCTTAGGTGGCAGGCCGAACTATGGCTACACCTTC	CASSLGGRPNYGYTF
TRBD2	TRBV7-9	TRBJ2-7	many	TGTGCCAGCAGCCCTAGCGGGGGGGCGTACGAGCAGTACTTC	CASSPSGGAYEQYF
-	TRBV7-6	TRBJ1-5	few	TGTGCCAGCAGCACAGGGTGGGGGGGCTATAGCAATCAGCCCCAGCATTTT	CASSTGWGGYSNQPQHF
-	TRBV27	TRBJ2-7	few	TGTGCCAGCTCTTCCCTGGGGATCGACGAGCAGTACTTC	CASSSLGIDEQYF
-	TRBV5-6	TRBJ2-1	-	TGTGCCAGCAGCTTGCCCCATGGGAATGAGCAGTTCTTC	CASSLPHGNEQFF
TRBD1	TRBV12-3/TRBV12-4	TRBJ2-1	few	TGTGCCAGCAGTCTTTTGGGGACAGCCCTCTACAATGAGCAGTTCTTC	CASSLLGTALYNEQFF
-	TRBV6-6	TRBJ1-1	-	TGTGCCAGCCTTCGGGGCTTACCGTTGAACACTGAAGCTTTCTTT	CASLRGLPLNTEAFF
-	TRBV19	TRBJ1-1	-	TGTGCCAGTAGTATCAAGGCAGGGTTCACTGAAGCTTTCTTT	CASSIKAGFTEAFF
-	TRBV7-9	TRBJ2-5	many	TGTGCCAGCAGCCCCCGCCCAGTGGAGTACCAAGAGACCCAGTACTTC	CASSPRPVEYQETQYF
-	TRBV3-1	TRBJ2-7	-	TGTGCCAGCAGACGGACGGGTACCTACGAGCAGTGCTTC	CASRRTGTYEQCF
-	TRBV7-8	TRBJ2-4	few	TGTGCCAGCAGCCATTACGACAGCGCCGCGGACATTCAGTACTTC	CASSHYDSAADIQYF
-	TRBV10-3	TRBJ2-6	-	TGTGCCATCAGCGATTCTGGGGCCAACGTCCTGACTTTC	CAISDSGANVLTF
TRBD1	TRBV19	TRBJ1-1	-	TGTGCCAGTAGTATAGATGCCGGGACAGGGGGCACTGAAGCTTTCTTT	CASSIDAGTGGTEAFF
-	TRBV7-2	TRBJ2-6	-	TGTGCCAGCAGCTTAATCCTCCTCTCTGGGGCCAACGTCCTGACTTTC	CASSLILLSGANVLTF
-	TRBV7-6	TRBJ2-1	-	TGTGCTAGCAGCTCCGTCCAGGGCAGGGAGCAGTTCTTC	CASSSVQGREQFF
-	TRBV29-1	TRBJ2-5	-	TGCAGCGTTCGAGGAAGTCGGGGCCAAGAGACCCAGTACTTC	CSVRGSRGQETQYF
-	TRBV7-6	TRBJ2-4	-	TGTGCCAGCAGCTTAGAACCTCTAGCCAAAAACATTCAGTACTTC	CASSLEPLAKNIQYF
-	TRBV6-5	TRBJ1-2	-	TGTGCCAGCAGTTACTCTCGGGCGCCTACTAACTATGGCTACACCTTC	CASSYSRAPTNYGYTF
-	TRBV7-8	TRBJ1-2	-	TGTGCCAGCAGCTCTGACAGGCGCTTTAACTATGGCTACACCTTC	CASSSDRRFNYGYTF
-	TRBV13	TRBJ2-6	-	TGTGCCAGCAGCCCCGCCGGCGGTTTCTTTTTGTCTGGGGCCAACGTCCTGACTTTC	CASSPAGGFFLSGANVLTF
-	TRBV12-3/TRBV12-4	TRBJ2-4	-	TGTGCCAGCAGTCACGACAGGACGAGCGACATTCAGTACTTC	CASSHDRTSDIQYF
TRBD2	TRBV7-6	TRBJ2-1	many	TGTGCCAGCAGGTCCGAGGGGCTAGCGGGGGACCTCTACAATGAGCAGTTCTTC	CASRSEGLAGDLYNEQFF
-	TRBV12-5	TRBJ1-5	-	TGTGCTAGTGGTTTGGGGGCTCTTCAGCCCCAGCATTTT	CASGLGALQPQHF
-	TRBV5-8	TRBJ2-5	-	TGTGCCAGCAGCATGGGGGGCCCGGAGACCCAGTACTTC	CASSMGGPETQYF
-	TRBV7-6	TRBJ2-1	-	TGTGCCAGCAGCTTAGACGAGGGGGTGTCCTACAATGAGCAGTTCTTC	CASSLDEGVSYNEQFF
TRBD1	TRBV10-3	TRBJ1-2	-	TGTGCCATCAGGGGACAGGGGGGTGGAAATGGCTACACCTTC	CAIRGQGGGNGYTF
-	TRBV27	TRBJ1-6	-	TGTGCCAGCAGCTTAATCCCTCCTTGGCAGGGGATAGGTTCACCCCTCCACTTT	CASSLIPPWQGIGSPLHF
-	TRBV12-3/TRBV12-4	TRBJ2-6	-	TGTGCCAGCAGTTTTATAACAGAGGGCTCTGGGGCCAACGTCCTGACTTTC	CASSFITEGSGANVLTF
-	TRBV7-6	TRBJ1-3	few	TGTGCCAGCAAAGATGGAAACACCATATATTTT	CASKDGNTIYF
-	TRBV27	TRBJ1-5	few	TGTGCCAGCAGTTTAGAGGGGGGCAGTCAGCCCCAGCATTTT	CASSLEGGSQPQHF
-	TRBV6-6	TRBJ1-2	few	TGTGCCAGCCTTACGGGAAAAGATAACTATGGCTACACCTTC	CASLTGKDNYGYTF
TRBD1	TRBV10-3	TRBJ2-6	few	TGTGCCATCCGTTCTGTGGGGACAGGGGGTTTCTCTGGGGCCAACGTCCTGACTTTC	CAIRSVGTGGFSGANVLTF
TRBD1	TRBV12-3/TRBV12-4	TRBJ1-6	many	TGTGCCAGCAGCCTCGGACAGGGGGCGGATTCACCCCTCCACTTT	CASSLGQGADSPLHF